One and the same sample provided the 31 T cell receptor beta chains below, sequenced in a study of Tregs in tolerant kidney transplant recipients. Related graft donors supplied nonmyeloablative bone marrow transplants, and mixed chimerism was transient. Some clones are missing from TCRdb's copy, which holds only in-frame ones; the method was immunoSEQ multiplex PCR. The sample holds around 50,000 clones, about 90% seen once. The starting material was CD8+ T cells from blood (PBMCs), obtained 24 months after the transplant. The origin of the receptors is a human patient who received a combined kidney and bone marrow transplant. Some T cells may be graft donor cells.

V gene TRBV27 combines with J gene TRBJ2-2; D not resolved. There are 14 residues in the CDR3. V was clipped by 3 bases and J by 0 bases, with 5 bases between them. Germline V CDR1 and CDR2: MNHEY, SMNVEV (reference sequence). CDR3 DNA sequence: TGTGCCAGCAGTTTCGTTGCGAACACCGGGGAGCTGTTTTTT. It encodes CASSFVANTGELFF.

The rearrangement joins TRBV6-5 to TRBJ2-7; 9 bases are a match to TRBD2. CDR1 and CDR2 (germline): MNHEY, SVGAGI. The V segment lost 5 bases and the J segment 1 base; nucleotides outside the gene matches: 6. The CDR3 loop spans 15 amino acids. The CDR3 DNA follows: TGTGCCAGCAGTCCCTCTAGCGGGATATCCTACGAGCAGTACTTC. Translating it yields CASSPSSGISYEQYF.

The CDR3, as DNA: TGTGCCAGCAGCCCTAGCGGGGTTAATGAGCAGTTCTTC. The encoded protein is CASSPSGVNEQFF. The chain is built from TRBV7-9 and TRBJ2-1; the match to TRBD2 covers 9 bases. The CDR3 runs to 13 residues. Germline lookup yields CDR1 SEHNR and CDR2 FQNEAQ (reference sequence). After removal of 5 bases from V and 7 bases from J, the junction contained 3 bases not matched to a gene.

A few counts support this clone. The genes are TRBV5-3 and TRBJ2-2, with D perhaps TRBD1 (5 bases). TRBV5-3 is an ORF, and what it does is uncertain. This CDR3 is 14 amino acids long. Trimming cost V 8 bases and J 5 bases, with 16 bases left between them. CDR3 amino acids: CASSPIGVTGELFF. CDR3 nucleotide sequence: TGTGCCAGCAGCCCAATAGGGGTTACCGGGGAGCTGTTTTTT.

This clone was seen more than once but under ten times. The rearrangement joins TRBV4-1 to TRBJ1-4, with 8 bases aligning to TRBD1. This CDR3 contains 16 residues. The germline gives CDR1 MGHRA, CDR2 YSYEKL. V lost 1 base to trimming and J lost 6 bases; unmatched junction nucleotides: 7. CDR3 region: CASSQGQGARDEKLFF. The CDR3 coding sequence is TGCGCCAGCAGCCAAGGGCAGGGGGCTCGGGATGAAAAACTGTTTTTT.

The rearrangement links TRBV9 to TRBJ2-7; 11 bases are shared with TRBD2. CDR1 is SGDLS, CDR2 YYNGEE, per germline. V shed 4 bases, J shed 0 bases, and the junction held 3 bases outside the gene matches. This CDR3 has 15 residues. The CDR3: CASSPSGRNSYEQYF. The DNA of the CDR3 is TGTGCCAGCAGCCCTAGCGGGAGGAACTCCTACGAGCAGTACTTC.

The gene calls are TRBV19 and TRBJ2-1; 12 positions match TRBD1. The CDR3 runs 15 residues. The germline V gene has CDR1 LNHDA and CDR2 SQIVND (reference sequence). The V and J ends lost 5 bases and 4 bases, in that order; junction bases with no gene match: 3. CDR3 DNA sequence: TGTGCCAGTAGTGTGGGACAGGGGGCTTACAATGAGCAGTTCTTC. It specifies CASSVGQGAYNEQFF.

The genes are TRBV7-2 and TRBJ1-1; unclear D gene. The V gene lost 4 bases and the J gene lost 3 bases, with 21 bases spanning the gap. This CDR3 region has 17 residues. The germline V gene encodes CDR1 SGHTA and CDR2 FQGNSA. CDR3 protein: CASSSRGIGSPYTEAFF. Here the CDR3 DNA reads TGTGCCAGCAGCTCACGGGGTATTGGGTCCCCGTACACTGAAGCTTTCTTT.

V gene TRBV19 combines with J gene TRBJ1-1; D is ambiguous. V was trimmed by 3 bases and J by 8 bases, leaving 10 bases between them. In germline, CDR1 is LNHDA, CDR2 SQIVND (reference sequence). The CDR3 has 12 residues. The CDR3 region has the DNA TGTGCCAGTAGTATGGGTGCAGGAGAAGCTTTCTTT. It specifies CASSMGAGEAFF.

V usage is TRBV5-6 and J usage is TRBJ1-2, with D perhaps matching TRBD1 (5 bases). The V and J ends lost 3 bases and 7 bases respectively, with 16 bases between them. Germline V gene sequence: CDR1 SGHDT, CDR2 YYEEEE. This CDR3 comprises 14 residues. DNA of the CDR3: TGTGCCAGCAGCTCCAAGCCCAGGGAATCTGGCTACACCTTC. Translating it yields CASSSKPRESGYTF.

V usage is TRBV19 and J usage is TRBJ2-3; D is undetermined. Per the germline V gene, CDR1 is LNHDA and CDR2 is SQIVND (reference sequence). V gave up 9 bases and J gave up 0 bases, with 10 bases separating them. The CDR3 has 13 residues. The CDR3, as DNA: TGTGCCAGCCTGCAGACTAGCACAGATACGCAGTATTTT. This translates into CASLQTSTDTQYF.

The rearrangement uses TRBV23-1 and TRBJ1-4, with D perhaps TRBD1 (5 bases). TRBV23-1 is treated as an ORF (open reading frame) with a function not yet certain. V was clipped by 11 bases and J by 5 bases, with 18 bases between them. This CDR3 has 14 residues. The DNA for the CDR3 is TGCGCCGTAATCCCGACAGTCTTAAATGAAAAACTGTTTTTT. It is translated as CAVIPTVLNEKLFF.

This clone showed up just a few times. This chain links TRBV11-3 with TRBJ2-7; 12 positions agree with TRBD1. Losses at the gene ends were 5 bases for V and 0 bases for J; bases not matched to a gene: 5. Germline V gives CDR1 SGHNT, CDR2 YENEEA. The CDR3 is 16 amino acids. This CDR3 reads CASSPGTGGDSYEQYF. Here the CDR3 DNA reads TGTGCCAGCAGCCCGGGGACAGGGGGCGACTCCTACGAGCAGTACTTC.

The chain is built from TRBV4-1 and TRBJ2-5; 10 bases align to TRBD1. The CDR3 covers 15 residues. V was pared by 3 bases and J by 5 bases, with 6 bases of the junction left unmatched. From germline, CDR1 is MGHRA and CDR2 YSYEKL. CDR3 DNA sequence: TGCGCCAGCAGCCACAGACAGGGGGCCGGTGAGACCCAGTACTTC. It translates to CASSHRQGAGETQYF.

The count of this clone is one. CDR3 protein: CASSWRTAAYEQYF. Here the CDR3 DNA reads TGTGCCAGCAGTTGGAGGACGGCCGCCTACGAGCAGTACTTC. V gene TRBV27 combines with J gene TRBJ2-7, with D possibly TRBD2 on 5 matching bases. The V and J ends lost 4 bases and 2 bases respectively, with 12 bases between them. Germline CDR1 is MNHEY and CDR2 is SMNVEV (reference sequence). The CDR3 runs 14 residues.

This CDR3 is CASSLGGGLFSYEQYF. DNA of the CDR3: TGTGCCAGCAGCTTAGGTGGGGGCTTGTTCTCCTACGAGCAGTACTTC. The chain has TRBV7-6 and TRBJ2-7; possible D gene TRBD1, 6 bases. Germline lookup yields CDR1 SGHVS and CDR2 FNYEAQ. The CDR3 is made up of 16 amino acids. V was shortened by 1 base and J by 0 bases, with 13 bases between the two germline ends. The whole variable domain, filled in from reference TRBV7-6 and TRBJ2-7, reads GAGVSQSPRYKVTKRGQDVALRCDPISGHVSLYWYRQALGQGPEFLTYFNYEAQQDKSGLPNDRFSAERPEGSISTLTIQRTEQRDSAMYRCASSLGGGLFSYEQYFGPGTRLTVT.

The V gene is TRBV27, the J gene TRBJ1-2; 8 positions match TRBD1. The CDR3 is 14 amino acids. The germline gives CDR1 MNHEY, CDR2 SMNVEV (reference sequence). With V trimmed by 4 bases and J by 8 bases, 9 bases remained unmatched. CDR3 bases: TGTGCCAGCAGTTCGTCTCCAGGGGGCCAGGGCTACACCTTC. It translates to CASSSSPGGQGYTF.

The rearrangement joins TRBV6-6 to TRBJ2-7, with D hard to call. From germline, CDR1 is MNHNY and CDR2 SVGAGI (reference sequence). The ends were cut back, 2 bases at V and 4 bases at J, with 9 bases in the middle. This CDR3 is 13 amino acids long. As DNA, the CDR3 is TGTGCCAGCAGTTACCGCCAGTCTTACGAGCAGTACTTC. Translated, it gives CASSYRQSYEQYF.

The genes are TRBV28 and TRBJ1-1, with 9 bases identical to TRBD1. The J segment lost 4 bases and the V segment lost 5 bases, leaving 8 bases of the junction unmatched. Germline CDR1 and CDR2: MDHEN and SYDVKM. The CDR3 contains 15 residues. CDR3 residues: CASSLLTGGSTEAFF. The CDR3 DNA follows: TGTGCCAGCAGTCTACTGACAGGGGGTAGCACTGAAGCTTTCTTT.

This clone was seen only once. The chain carries TRBV28 and TRBJ2-1; tentative D call: TRBD1 (5 bases). The CDR3 loop spans 13 amino acids. The V gene's germline CDR1 is MDHEN and CDR2 SYDVKM. V lost 8 bases, J lost 2 bases, and 10 bases lay in between. The CDR3 protein is CASAGLPYNEQFF. The CDR3 DNA follows: TGTGCCAGCGCAGGGTTACCCTACAATGAGCAGTTCTTC.

The chain combines TRBV19 with TRBJ2-7; no definite D call. There are 11 residues in the CDR3. Trimming pared 5 bases from V and 0 bases from J, leaving 2 bases between. Germline CDR1 reads LNHDA; CDR2 reads SQIVND (reference sequence). CDR3: CASSLSYEQYF. In DNA form, the CDR3 reads TGTGCCAGTAGTCTCTCCTACGAGCAGTACTTC.

The genes are TRBV21-1 and TRBJ2-7; the D call in the table, TRBD2, was not verified against the DNA. TRBV21-1 is a recognized pseudogene. This CDR3 has 18 residues. CDR3 in DNA: TGTGCCAGCAGCAAGAGAACTAGCGGGAGGGGATTGCTCTACGAGCAGTACTTC. It encodes CASSKRTSGRGLLYEQYF.

V gene TRBV6-1 combines with J gene TRBJ2-6; D is unresolved. V dropped 1 base and J dropped 7 bases, with 14 bases sitting between them. From germline, CDR1 is MNHNS and CDR2 SASEGT. CDR3 length: 16 residues. CDR3 region: CASSEESGARANVLTF. CDR3 coding DNA: TGTGCCAGCAGTGAAGAGTCAGGTGCTCGAGCCAACGTCCTGACTTTC.

V gene TRBV5-4 combines with J gene TRBJ1-3; D unclear. Germline assignment: CDR1 SGHNT and CDR2 YYREEE (reference sequence). This CDR3 comprises 13 residues. Trimming left V 3 bases short and J 4 bases short, with 8 bases between. For the CDR3, the DNA is TGTGCCAGCAGCTCGGGTGGGGGAAACACCATATATTTT. Amino acid sequence: CASSSGGGNTIYF.

This clone was seen more than once but under ten times. V usage is TRBV7-9 and J usage is TRBJ2-5, with D unclear. Germline loops: CDR1 SEHNR, CDR2 FQNEAQ (reference sequence). V lost 5 bases and J lost 1, with 14 bases in between. This CDR3 spans 15 amino acids. The chain's CDR3 is CASSRLLAPQETQYF. Here the CDR3 DNA reads TGTGCCAGCAGCCGACTGTTGGCACCCCAAGAGACCCAGTACTTC.

V usage is TRBV5-4 and J usage is TRBJ2-7, with D possibly matching TRBD1 (6 bases). Germline V gene data show CDR1 as SGHNT and CDR2 as YYREEE (reference sequence). V was cut by 3 bases and J by 4 bases, with 8 bases left in between. CDR3 length: 12 residues. This CDR3 is CASSYRDYEQYF. Written as DNA, the CDR3 is TGTGCCAGCAGCTACAGGGATTACGAGCAGTACTTC.

A note on this clone: A far larger clone is only one base removed, so a read error is likely. This sequence joins TRBV4-2 and TRBJ2-3, with 11 bases that match TRBD2. Germline V gene data show CDR1 as LGHNA and CDR2 as YNFKEQ. The CDR3 sequence is 15 residues long. V gave up 4 bases and J gave up 2 bases; unmatched junction bases: 2. This chain's CDR3 is CASSRLAGYTDTQYF. The CDR3 DNA follows: TGTGCCAGCAGCCGACTAGCGGGATACACAGATACGCAGTATTTT.

The rearrangement links TRBV27 to TRBJ1-5; tentatively, D is TRBD1 (6 bases). V lost 0 bases, J lost 2 bases, and 11 bases lay in between. Germline CDR1 MNHEY, CDR2 SMNVEV (reference sequence). CDR3 length equals 16 residues. CDR3 sequence reads: CASSLSPGVGNQPQHF. CDR3 DNA: TGTGCCAGCAGTTTATCGCCAGGGGTGGGCAATCAGCCCCAGCATTTT.

The V gene is TRBV27, the J gene TRBJ1-6; 9 positions agree with TRBD1. Germline trimming cut 5 bases from V and 7 bases from J; bases unmatched to any gene: 15. Looked up from germline, CDR1 is MNHEY and CDR2 is SMNVEV (reference sequence). The CDR3 spans 18 residues. The CDR3 loop is CASSPGTGSLLLNSPLHF. As DNA, the CDR3 is TGTGCCAGCAGTCCCGGGACAGGGAGCCTACTATTGAATTCACCCCTCCACTTT.

The J gene is TRBJ2-5, the V gene TRBV4-1, with TRBD1 as a possible D gene (5 bases). Looked up from germline, CDR1 is MGHRA and CDR2 is YSYEKL. The CDR3 has 15 amino acids. V was trimmed by 0 bases and J by 5 bases, leaving 13 bases between them. In DNA form, the CDR3 reads TGCGCCAGCAGCCAAGAGAAGGGGCTGCTGGAGACCCAGTACTTC. Its translation is CASSQEKGLLETQYF.

The chain employs TRBV7-9 and TRBJ2-3; 8 bases are shared with TRBD2. V lost 0 bases and J lost 2; bases outside the gene matches: 1. Germline V gene lookup returns CDR1 SEHNR and CDR2 FQNEAQ (reference sequence). The CDR3 is 15 amino acids. The chain's CDR3 is CASSLASGVTDTQYF. The CDR3 DNA is TGTGCCAGCAGCTTAGCTAGCGGGGTCACAGATACGCAGTATTTT.